The 2 T cell receptor beta chains given below trace back to one sample, sequenced in a study of T cells in Graves' hyperthyroidism and ophthalmopathy. From RNA transcripts, TCR beta CDR3 regions were amplified. First-round RT-PCR of the TCR CDR3 relied on the HTBI primer set. One entry per CDR3 protein, called by TCRdb with MiXCR from the multiplex PCR reads. The table has hundreds of thousands of distinct CDR3 sequences, 25% seen once. The source material was blood. The receptors were sampled from a man between 45 and 60 years old with Graves' hyperthyroidism.

This clonotype was counted at least ten times. The chain carries TRBV7-3 and TRBJ2-1; possible D gene TRBD2, 6 bases. The CDR3 runs to 15 residues. Germline lookup yields CDR1 SGHTA and CDR2 FQGTGA. The germline V and J ends were trimmed by 2 bases and 4 bases, with 12 bases remaining between them. The CDR3 sequence is CASSLGGTAYNEQFF. The CDR3, as DNA: TGTGCCAGCAGCTTAGGAGGGACCGCGTACAATGAGCAGTTCTTC. Drawing the rest from reference TRBV7-3 and TRBJ2-1, the complete variable domain is GAGVSQTPSNKVTEKGKYVELRCDPISGHTALYWYRQSLGQGPEFLIYFQGTGAADDSGLPNDRFFAVRPEGSVSTLKIQRTERGDSAVYLCASSLGGTAYNEQFFGPGTRLTVL.

This clonotype occurred many times. The chain recombines TRBV2 with TRBJ2-7; D gene unclear. The germline V gene encodes CDR1 SNHLY and CDR2 FYNNEI. V dropped 0 bases and J dropped 9 bases, with 15 bases sitting between them. This CDR3 has 14 amino acids. As DNA, the CDR3 is TGTGCCAGCAGTGAAGCCACGCAGAAATTTGGGCAGTACTTC. Amino acids: CASSEATQKFGQYF.